This T cell receptor beta chain is from a study of neoadjuvant anti-PD-1 for oral cavity cancer. Clones were sequenced by immunoSEQ multiplex PCR, and TCRdb holds only the in-frame ones, with some missing. The sample shows approximately 8,400 clones, roughly 74% of them seen only once. As to time point: after neoadjuvant nivolumab, at surgical resection. The TCR originated in a person aged 35 to 85 with oral cavity squamous cell carcinoma. Sequencing was performed on PBMCs, taken after nivolumab (anti-PD-1) treatment.

The CDR3 DNA sequence: TGTGCCAGCAGCCCGGACAGGACCTTC. Encoded protein: CASSPDRTF. V and J are TRBV7-9 and TRBJ1-2; 7 nucleotides line up with TRBD1. Germline V gene data show CDR1 as SEHNR and CDR2 as FQNEAQ (reference sequence). After removal of 5 bases from V and 14 bases from J, the junction contained 2 bases not matched to a gene. This CDR3 spans 9 amino acids.